This T cell receptor (beta chain) derives from a study of human T cells and chemical hapten exposure. This clonotype was counted only a few times. TCRdb re-derived calls from the RACE reads in MiXCR, one entry per CDR3 protein. The table records some 400,000 distinct CDR3 sequences, more than 4.5% of them present only once. The ends were cut back, 2 bases at V and 3 bases at J, with 10 bases in the middle. The CDR3 has 15 amino acids. Germline V lookup: CDR1 MNHNY, CDR2 SVGAGI (reference sequence). Described time point: pre-sensitization, week 0. As for treatment: therapeutic diphenylcyclopropenone sensitization with weekly scalp DPC.

The V call is TRBV6-6, the J call TRBJ1-4; D gene ambiguous. Sequences were derived from whole blood, sampled in connection with sensitization to the hapten diphenylcyclopropenone (DPC). The TCR sequence derives from a woman aged 50 to 60 with alopecia areata. Some clones in this sample may be carry-over from other donors' samples. The CDR3 DNA reads as TGTGCCAGCAGTTACCGCAGTTGGGCTAATGAAAAACTGTTTTTT. As protein: CASSYRSWANEKLFF.